Given below is one TCR beta chain in context. The CDR3 loop spans 14 amino acids. Germline V gene sequence: CDR1 SEHNR, CDR2 FQNEAQ (reference sequence). V was shortened by 11 bases and J by 5 bases, with 21 bases between the two germline ends. The repertoire was sequenced with immunoSEQ multiplex PCR; TCRdb's copy has only in-frame clones and lacks some. The data contain nearly 200,000 clones, 65% to 85% of them singletons. The sample is drawn from a study of blood T cell repertoires in COVID-19. The chain uses TRBV7-9 and TRBJ1-2, with a weak D call TRBD1 (6 bases). The receptor was derived from a man aged 40-49 years who had recovered from COVID-19. Sequencing was carried out using PBMCs or T cells enriched from blood (not recorded which). Here the CDR3 reads CAALAADRPYGYTF. The CDR3 bases are TGTGCCGCACTCGCCGCGGACAGACCTTATGGCTACACCTTC.